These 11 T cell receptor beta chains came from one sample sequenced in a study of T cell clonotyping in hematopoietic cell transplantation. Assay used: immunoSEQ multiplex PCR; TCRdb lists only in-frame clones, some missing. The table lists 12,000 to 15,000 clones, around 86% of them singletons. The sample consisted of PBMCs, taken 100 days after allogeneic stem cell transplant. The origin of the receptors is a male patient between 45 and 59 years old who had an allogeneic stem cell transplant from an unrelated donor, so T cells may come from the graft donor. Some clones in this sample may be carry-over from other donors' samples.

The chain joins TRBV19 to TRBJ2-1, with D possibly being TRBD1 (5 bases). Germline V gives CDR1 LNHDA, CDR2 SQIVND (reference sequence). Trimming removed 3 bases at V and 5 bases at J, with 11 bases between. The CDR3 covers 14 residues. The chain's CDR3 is CASSILSRDNEQFF. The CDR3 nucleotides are TGTGCCAGTAGTATTTTATCCAGGGACAATGAGCAGTTCTTC.

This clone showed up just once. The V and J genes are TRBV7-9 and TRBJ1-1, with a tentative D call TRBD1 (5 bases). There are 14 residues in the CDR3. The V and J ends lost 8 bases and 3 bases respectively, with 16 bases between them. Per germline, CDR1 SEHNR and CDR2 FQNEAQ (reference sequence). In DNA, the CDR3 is TGTGCCAGCTTCCCTTCGGGGCAATACACTGAAGCTTTCTTT. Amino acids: CASFPSGQYTEAFF.

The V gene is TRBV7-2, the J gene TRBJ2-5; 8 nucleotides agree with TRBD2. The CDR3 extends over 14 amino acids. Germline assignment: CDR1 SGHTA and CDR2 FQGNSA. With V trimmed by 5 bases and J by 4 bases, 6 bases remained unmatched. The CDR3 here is CASSPFRGGETQYF. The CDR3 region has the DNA TGTGCCAGCAGCCCTTTTCGGGGGGGAGAGACCCAGTACTTC. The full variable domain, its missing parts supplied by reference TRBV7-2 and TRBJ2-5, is GAGVSQSPSNKVTEKGKDVELRCDPISGHTALYWYRQSLGQGLEFLIYFQGNSAPDKSGLPSDRFSAERTGGSVSTLTIQRTQQEDSAVYLCASSPFRGGETQYFGPGTRLLVL.

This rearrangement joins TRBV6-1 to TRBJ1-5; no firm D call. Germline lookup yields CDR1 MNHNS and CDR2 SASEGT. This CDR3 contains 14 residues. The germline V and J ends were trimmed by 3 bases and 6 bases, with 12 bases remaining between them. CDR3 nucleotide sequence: TGTGCCAGCAGTGACATGGGGATATTTCAGCCCCAGCATTTT. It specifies CASSDMGIFQPQHF.

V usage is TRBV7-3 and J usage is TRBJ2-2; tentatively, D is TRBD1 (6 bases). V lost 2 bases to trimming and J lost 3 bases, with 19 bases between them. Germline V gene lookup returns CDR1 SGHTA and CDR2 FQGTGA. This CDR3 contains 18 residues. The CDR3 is CASSLGPQGLRDTGELFF. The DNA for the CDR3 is TGTGCCAGCAGCTTAGGACCACAGGGTCTTAGGGACACCGGGGAGCTGTTTTTT.

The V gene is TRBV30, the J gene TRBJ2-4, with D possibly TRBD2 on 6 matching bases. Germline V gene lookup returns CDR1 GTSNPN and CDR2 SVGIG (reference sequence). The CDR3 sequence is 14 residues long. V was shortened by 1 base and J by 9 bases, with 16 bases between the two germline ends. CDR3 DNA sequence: TGTGCCTGGAGTGAGTCAGCGGAGGGCGGCATTCAGTACTTC. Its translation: CAWSESAEGGIQYF.

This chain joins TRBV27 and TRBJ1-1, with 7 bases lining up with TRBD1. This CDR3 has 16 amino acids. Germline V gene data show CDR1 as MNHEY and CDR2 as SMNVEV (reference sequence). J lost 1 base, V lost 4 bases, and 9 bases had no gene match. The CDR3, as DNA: TGTGCCAGCAGTTCGGACAGGCGGGCATGGAACACTGAAGCTTTCTTT. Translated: CASSSDRRAWNTEAFF.

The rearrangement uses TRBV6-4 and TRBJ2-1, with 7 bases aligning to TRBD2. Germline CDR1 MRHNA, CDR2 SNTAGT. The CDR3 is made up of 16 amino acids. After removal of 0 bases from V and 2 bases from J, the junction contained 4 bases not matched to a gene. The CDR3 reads CASSDSNLAAYNEQFF. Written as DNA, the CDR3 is TGTGCCAGCAGTGACTCGAATCTAGCGGCCTACAATGAGCAGTTCTTC.

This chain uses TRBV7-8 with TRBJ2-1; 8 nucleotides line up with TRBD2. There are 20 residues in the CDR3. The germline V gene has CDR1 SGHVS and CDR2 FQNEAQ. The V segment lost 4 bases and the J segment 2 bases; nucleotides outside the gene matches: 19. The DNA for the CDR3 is TGTGCCAGCAGCTCCCTCTTAGGTCGGGAGGGCCTTTCCGCCTACAATGAGCAGTTCTTC. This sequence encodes CASSSLLGREGLSAYNEQFF.

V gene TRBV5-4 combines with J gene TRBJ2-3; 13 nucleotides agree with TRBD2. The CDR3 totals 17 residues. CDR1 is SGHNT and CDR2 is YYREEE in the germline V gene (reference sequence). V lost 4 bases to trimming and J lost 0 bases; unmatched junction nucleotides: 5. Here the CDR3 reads CASSQGLAGRSTDTQYF. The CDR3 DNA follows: TGTGCCAGCAGCCAGGGACTAGCGGGGCGAAGCACAGATACGCAGTATTTT. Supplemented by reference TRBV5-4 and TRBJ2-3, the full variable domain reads ETGVTQSPTHLIKTRGQQVTLRCSSQSGHNTVSWYQQALGQGPQFIFQYYREEENGRGNFPPRFSGLQFPNYSSELNVNALELDDSALYLCASSQGLAGRSTDTQYFGPGTRLTVL.

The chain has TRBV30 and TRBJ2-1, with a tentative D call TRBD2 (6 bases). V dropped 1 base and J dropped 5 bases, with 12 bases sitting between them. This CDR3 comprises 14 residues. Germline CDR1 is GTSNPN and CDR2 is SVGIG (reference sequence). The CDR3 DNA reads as TGTGCCTGGAGTGCAGGACTACCAAACAATGAGCAGTTCTTC. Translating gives CAWSAGLPNNEQFF.